This T cell receptor (beta chain) stems from a study of OX40 agonist ivuxolimab in advanced cancers. Background on the study: Participants averaged about 60 years of age (range about 23 to 79) and were around 83% male. General observations from the study: Clones of CD4+ and CD8+ blood T cells grew by week 6 at doses of 0.1 to 3.0 mg/kg.

Using immunoSEQ multiplex PCR, the repertoire was profiled, and TCRdb retains in-frame clones only, with some absent. The table includes around 94,000 clones, roughly nine tenths detected once. In regard to this clone: As yet, its antigen is unknown.

CDR1 and CDR2 from the germline V gene are SNHLY and FYNNEI. The CDR3 extends over 17 amino acids. With 3 bases removed from V and 4 bases from J, the gap between germline ends came to 21 bases. The sequencing here drew on CD4+ or CD8+ T cells sorted from blood, taken in a trial of the OX40 agonist ivuxolimab. This chain joins TRBV2 and TRBJ1-2, with D unclear. This receptor was obtained from an adult with an advanced solid tumor such as melanoma, head and neck, liver or kidney cancer. Here the CDR3 DNA reads TGTGCCAGCAGTGAGTTCCGTCCCTCTCGGCCGTTCTATGGCTACACCTTC. Residues: CASSEFRPSRPFYGYTF.